These T cell receptor beta chains were read from a single sample in a study of T cells after yellow fever vaccination. TCRdb passed the 5' RACE reads through MiXCR, listing each CDR3 protein once. The sample carries about 140,000 distinct CDR3 sequences, 6.6% recorded once. The input for sequencing was CD4+ T cells sorted from PBMCs, taken 10 days after the yellow fever booster vaccination. These TCRs come from a man aged 30 to 45 who received the YFV17D yellow fever vaccine. CDR3s include the opening cysteine and the closing phenylalanine or tryptophan. Each record gives: D gene, clone size, J gene, V gene, CDR3 protein, CDR3 DNA. The D gene is left open where the match is weak. Clone size appears in some rows only: once, few, many, or a class for an expanded clone.

d_call: TRBD2; clone_size: .; j_call: TRBJ2-1; v_call: TRBV6-5; cdr3_aa: CASSYLGSGRGNEQFF; cdr3_nt: TGTGCCAGCAGTTATCTCGGGAGCGGGAGAGGCAATGAGCAGTTCTTC
d_call: .; clone_size: many; j_call: TRBJ2-1; v_call: TRBV12-3/TRBV12-4; cdr3_aa: CASSPHNEQFF; cdr3_nt: TGTGCCAGCAGTCCTCATAATGAGCAGTTCTTC
d_call: TRBD1; clone_size: many; j_call: TRBJ1-1; v_call: TRBV14; cdr3_aa: CASSQMRTGGTEAFF; cdr3_nt: TGTGCCAGCAGCCAGATGAGGACAGGGGGCACTGAAGCTTTCTTT
d_call: TRBD2; clone_size: .; j_call: TRBJ2-1; v_call: TRBV7-2; cdr3_aa: CASTPGGGRGANNEQFF; cdr3_nt: TGTGCCAGCACTCCCGGGGGCGGGAGGGGGGCGAACAATGAGCAGTTCTTC
d_call: TRBD1; clone_size: .; j_call: TRBJ2-7; v_call: TRBV6-1; cdr3_aa: CASRAGTASAYEQYF; cdr3_nt: TGTGCCAGCAGGGCCGGGACAGCATCGGCCTACGAGCAGTACTTC
d_call: .; clone_size: many; j_call: TRBJ1-4; v_call: TRBV4-1; cdr3_aa: CASSQDQVVGGLFF; cdr3_nt: TGCGCCAGCAGCCAAGATCAAGTGGTCGGGGGACTGTTTTTT
d_call: TRBD2; clone_size: many; j_call: TRBJ2-2; v_call: TRBV20-1; cdr3_aa: CSARGSGGPVGGELFF; cdr3_nt: TGCAGTGCTAGAGGGTCGGGAGGGCCTGTGGGCGGGGAGCTGTTTTTT
d_call: TRBD1; clone_size: many; j_call: TRBJ2-1; v_call: TRBV7-2; cdr3_aa: CASSLQGSGLRSEQFF; cdr3_nt: TGTGCCAGCAGCCTACAGGGGTCCGGCCTAAGGAGTGAGCAGTTCTTC
d_call: TRBD1; clone_size: .; j_call: TRBJ1-2; v_call: TRBV20-1; cdr3_aa: CRGQGDGYTF; cdr3_nt: TGCAGAGGACAGGGTGATGGCTACACCTTC
d_call: TRBD2; clone_size: many; j_call: TRBJ2-3; v_call: TRBV20-1; cdr3_aa: CSASASGRDTQYF; cdr3_nt: TGCAGTGCTAGCGCAAGCGGGAGGGATACGCAGTATTTT
d_call: .; clone_size: many; j_call: TRBJ2-3; v_call: TRBV7-9; cdr3_aa: CASSLAGPVVDTQYF; cdr3_nt: TGTGCCAGCAGCTTAGCCGGACCAGTGGTAGATACGCAGTATTTT
d_call: .; clone_size: .; j_call: TRBJ1-5; v_call: TRBV18; cdr3_aa: CASSPPRTLLNQPQHF; cdr3_nt: TGTGCCAGCTCACCACCCCGGACCCTCCTTAATCAGCCCCAGCATTTT
d_call: .; clone_size: many; j_call: TRBJ2-7; v_call: TRBV7-9; cdr3_aa: CASSPPGFYEQYF; cdr3_nt: TGTGCCAGCAGCCCCCCCGGGTTCTACGAGCAGTACTTC
d_call: .; clone_size: many; j_call: TRBJ1-4; v_call: TRBV5-5; cdr3_aa: CASSLAGDSGDEKLFF; cdr3_nt: TGTGCCAGCAGCTTGGCCGGTGACAGTGGGGATGAAAAACTGTTTTTT
d_call: TRBD1; clone_size: .; j_call: TRBJ2-1; v_call: TRBV5-1; cdr3_aa: CASSPAGTGPPRGGIKFYNEQFF; cdr3_nt: TGCGCCAGCAGCCCCGCCGGGACAGGGCCCCCGAGGGGCGGGATAAAGTTTTACAATGAGCAGTTCTTC
d_call: TRBD2; clone_size: many; j_call: TRBJ2-1; v_call: TRBV7-9; cdr3_aa: CASSWTSGRVQFF; cdr3_nt: TGTGCCAGCAGCTGGACTAGCGGGAGGGTGCAGTTCTTC
d_call: TRBD1; clone_size: many; j_call: TRBJ2-7; v_call: TRBV7-2; cdr3_aa: CASSFRTGDYEQYF; cdr3_nt: TGTGCCAGCAGCTTCCGGACAGGAGACTACGAGCAGTACTTC
d_call: TRBD2; clone_size: many; j_call: TRBJ2-3; v_call: TRBV7-9; cdr3_aa: CASSLAAGESSGTQYF; cdr3_nt: TGTGCCAGCAGCTTAGCAGCGGGAGAGAGTAGTGGGACGCAGTATTTT
d_call: TRBD1; clone_size: many; j_call: TRBJ2-1; v_call: TRBV20-1; cdr3_aa: CSAVPGGLYNEQFF; cdr3_nt: TGCAGTGCCGTACCAGGGGGCCTTTACAATGAGCAGTTCTTC
d_call: .; clone_size: few; j_call: TRBJ1-1; v_call: TRBV19; cdr3_aa: CATRDTEAFF; cdr3_nt: TGTGCCACCCGGGACACTGAAGCTTTCTTT
d_call: .; clone_size: many; j_call: TRBJ2-6; v_call: TRBV5-1; cdr3_aa: CASAGGISGANVLTF; cdr3_nt: TGCGCCAGCGCGGGTGGAATCTCTGGGGCCAACGTCCTGACTTTC
d_call: .; clone_size: many; j_call: TRBJ2-3; v_call: TRBV7-2; cdr3_aa: CASSSSGTGRYTQYF; cdr3_nt: TGTGCCAGCAGCTCGTCCGGGACTGGACGCTATACGCAGTATTTT
d_call: .; clone_size: few; j_call: TRBJ2-7; v_call: TRBV5-6; cdr3_aa: CASSLFGPYEQYF; cdr3_nt: TGTGCCAGCAGCTTGTTCGGGCCCTACGAGCAGTACTTC
d_call: TRBD2; clone_size: many; j_call: TRBJ2-7; v_call: TRBV10-3; cdr3_aa: CAISEGTSGTYEQYF; cdr3_nt: TGTGCCATCAGTGAAGGGACTAGCGGGACTTACGAGCAGTACTTC
d_call: TRBD2; clone_size: many; j_call: TRBJ2-1; v_call: TRBV29-1; cdr3_aa: CSVGSGGQNEQFF; cdr3_nt: TGCAGCGTGGGTAGCGGGGGGCAAAATGAGCAGTTCTTC
d_call: TRBD2; clone_size: .; j_call: TRBJ2-1; v_call: TRBV6-5; cdr3_aa: CASSYTTSGRAQEQFF; cdr3_nt: TGTGCCAGCAGTTACACGACTAGCGGGAGGGCGCAGGAGCAGTTCTTC
d_call: .; clone_size: many; j_call: TRBJ2-1; v_call: TRBV5-6; cdr3_aa: CASSPVGLGSGIEQFF; cdr3_nt: TGTGCCAGCAGCCCCGTGGGGCTGGGGTCAGGCATTGAGCAGTTCTTC
d_call: TRBD1; clone_size: many; j_call: TRBJ1-5; v_call: TRBV20-1; cdr3_aa: CSARPGQGVQPQHF; cdr3_nt: TGCAGTGCCAGACCGGGACAGGGAGTTCAGCCCCAGCATTTT
d_call: TRBD1; clone_size: many; j_call: TRBJ1-2; v_call: TRBV6-1; cdr3_aa: CASSQGVANYGYTF; cdr3_nt: TGTGCCAGCTCGCAGGGGGTAGCTAACTATGGCTACACCTTC
d_call: .; clone_size: many; j_call: TRBJ1-5; v_call: TRBV5-6; cdr3_aa: CASSLAPGQPQHF; cdr3_nt: TGTGCCAGCAGCTTGGCCCCAGGGCAGCCCCAGCATTTT
d_call: .; clone_size: many; j_call: TRBJ1-1; v_call: TRBV20-1; cdr3_aa: CSASRGGEAFF; cdr3_nt: TGCAGTGCAAGCCGGGGAGGTGAAGCTTTCTTT
d_call: TRBD2; clone_size: few; j_call: TRBJ2-1; v_call: TRBV20-1; cdr3_aa: CSARVLAGGPNEQFF; cdr3_nt: TGCAGTGCTAGAGTACTAGCGGGAGGGCCAAATGAGCAGTTCTTC
d_call: .; clone_size: many; j_call: TRBJ2-7; v_call: TRBV20-1; cdr3_aa: CSASLRAAYEQYF; cdr3_nt: TGCAGTGCTAGTTTGCGGGCTGCCTACGAGCAGTACTTC
d_call: TRBD1; clone_size: many; j_call: TRBJ1-1; v_call: TRBV7-9; cdr3_aa: CASKNTGGTEAFF; cdr3_nt: TGTGCCAGCAAGAATACAGGGGGAACTGAAGCTTTCTTT
d_call: .; clone_size: .; j_call: TRBJ2-1; v_call: TRBV4-3; cdr3_aa: CASSQGGFTRGIYNEQFF; cdr3_nt: TGCGCCAGCAGCCAAGGGGGATTTACAAGGGGGATCTACAATGAGCAGTTCTTC
d_call: TRBD2; clone_size: many; j_call: TRBJ2-1; v_call: TRBV4-2; cdr3_aa: CASSLRSGSLSYNEQFF; cdr3_nt: TGTGCCAGCAGCCTTCGAAGCGGGAGCTTATCCTACAATGAGCAGTTCTTC
d_call: .; clone_size: .; j_call: TRBJ2-3; v_call: TRBV19; cdr3_aa: CARRDPEKLGGRGDTQYF; cdr3_nt: TGTGCCCGTCGGGACCCAGAAAAGTTGGGGGGCCGCGGAGATACGCAGTATTTT
d_call: .; clone_size: many; j_call: TRBJ2-1; v_call: TRBV20-1; cdr3_aa: CSAREQAYSYNEQFF; cdr3_nt: TGCAGTGCTAGGGAGCAGGCGTACTCCTACAATGAGCAGTTCTTC